One and the same sample provided the 18 T cell receptor beta chains below, sequenced in a study of post-analysis software for immune sequencing data. Regarding the study as a whole: In patients, about 5 TRBV segments were more frequent than in controls, with TRBV5-6, TRBV5-1 and TRBV20-1 among them.

These TCRs are of unknown antigen specificity. The library was made from cDNA and included unique molecular identifiers. TCRdb re-called the PCR reads with MiXCR, one entry per CDR3 protein. The table has 750,000 to 950,000 distinct CDR3 sequences, around 53% seen once. The sample comprised blood. These receptors all come from a girl aged 10 to 17 with multiple sclerosis.

The chain combines TRBV7-9 with TRBJ1-1; D not resolved. Trimming removed 1 base at V and 14 bases at J, with 17 bases between. Germline assignment: CDR1 SEHNR and CDR2 FQNEAQ (reference sequence). This CDR3 region has 13 residues. DNA for the CDR3: TGTGCCAGCAGCTTAGGCAATGAAAATAAGCAGTTCTTT. Amino acid sequence: CASSLGNENKQFF.

The chain links TRBV7-2 to TRBJ2-4, with 13 bases that match TRBD2. Germline V gene data show CDR1 as SGHTA and CDR2 as FQGNSA. CDR3 size: 17 residues. V trimming: 5 bases; J trimming: 5 bases; junction bases outside the gene matches: 9. The CDR3 DNA reads as TGTGCCAGCAGCCCCGGACTAGCGGGAGTATTCGAAAACATTCAGTACTTC. Translating gives CASSPGLAGVFENIQYF.

The V call is TRBV20-1, the J call TRBJ2-1; D uncertain. The germline V and J ends were trimmed by 0 bases and 3 bases, with 9 bases remaining between them. This CDR3 contains 14 residues. Germline CDR1 DFQATT, CDR2 SNEGSKA (reference sequence). This CDR3 is CSARDRSFYNEQFF. In DNA form, the CDR3 reads TGCAGTGCTAGAGACAGGTCTTTCTACAATGAGCAGTTCTTC.

The rearrangement joins TRBV20-1 to TRBJ2-7, with 7 positions matching TRBD1. CDR3 length equals 15 residues. The V and J ends lost 0 bases and 4 bases, in that order; junction bases with no gene match: 9. Per germline, CDR1 DFQATT and CDR2 SNEGSKA (reference sequence). CDR3 in amino acids: CSARDFRQGKYEQYF. In DNA form, the CDR3 reads TGCAGTGCTAGAGATTTTAGACAGGGAAAGTACGAGCAGTACTTC.

V usage is TRBV9 and J usage is TRBJ2-3, with unresolved D. Germline V gene sequence: CDR1 SGDLS, CDR2 YYNGEE. The CDR3 is 13 residues long. Trimming removed 0 bases from V and 8 bases from J, with 10 bases in between. The CDR3 sequence is CASSVAAVGTQYF. CDR3 DNA: TGTGCCAGCAGCGTAGCTGCGGTCGGTACGCAGTATTTT.

A few counts support this clonotype. The chain uses TRBV7-3 and TRBJ2-3; 7 bases line up with TRBD2. The CDR3 loop spans 14 amino acids. V shed 4 bases, J shed 5 bases, and the junction held 6 bases outside the gene matches. Germline V gene lookup returns CDR1 SGHTA and CDR2 FQGTGA. CDR3 sequence (DNA): TGTGCCAGCAGCTCGGCCGGACTAGAAGATACGCAGTATTTT. Its translation is CASSSAGLEDTQYF.

This clonotype was observed a few times. The chain combines TRBV10-3 with TRBJ2-6; 9 nucleotides align to TRBD1. The germline V gene encodes CDR1 ENHRY and CDR2 SYGVKD. The ends lost 8 bases at V and 9 bases at J; junction bases unmatched: 11. The CDR3 contains 15 residues. The CDR3 sequence is CAIRRTGQGDNVLTF. DNA of the CDR3: TGTGCCATCCGTCGAACGGGACAGGGTGACAACGTCCTGACTTTC.

The chain employs TRBV7-9 and TRBJ2-1; 8 positions match TRBD2. J lost 7 bases, V lost 5 bases, and 10 bases had no gene match. CDR1 is SEHNR, CDR2 FQNEAQ, per germline (reference sequence). The CDR3 extends over 15 amino acids. In DNA form, the CDR3 reads TGTGCCAGCAGCCCGGGGGGGCCTACCGCTAATGAGCAGTTCTTC. Translated: CASSPGGPTANEQFF.

The chain links TRBV20-1 to TRBJ2-1; 8 nucleotides line up with TRBD2. V was clipped by 6 bases and J by 3 bases; unmatched bases: 7. CDR1 DFQATT and CDR2 SNEGSKA come from the germline V gene (reference sequence). The CDR3 length is 14 residues. CDR3 sequence (DNA): TGCAGTGCGTCCTCGGGACTAGTCTACAATGAGCAGTTCTTC. It translates to CSASSGLVYNEQFF.

V and J are TRBV29-1 and TRBJ1-2; D is ambiguous. The germline CDR1 and CDR2 sequences are SQVTM and ANQGSEA. V was cut by 4 bases and J by 8 bases, with 17 bases left in between. The CDR3 consists of 13 residues. This CDR3 is CSVVARGEGGYTF. The CDR3 nucleotides are TGCAGCGTTGTGGCTCGGGGTGAAGGGGGCTACACCTTC.

This clonotype was observed a few times. The chain has TRBV4-1 and TRBJ1-2; 7 bases fit TRBD1. This CDR3 has 13 amino acids. The junction had 7 bases not matched to a gene; V was cut back by 4 bases and J by 8 bases. The germline V gene encodes CDR1 MGHRA and CDR2 YSYEKL. The CDR3, as DNA: TGCGCCAGCAGCCTTCAGGGACAGAAAGGCTACACCTTC. Translation gives CASSLQGQKGYTF.

This rearrangement joins TRBV5-5 to TRBJ2-2; D tentatively fits TRBD1 or TRBD2 (6 bases each). Germline assignment: CDR1 SGHKS and CDR2 YYEKEE (reference sequence). The CDR3 contains 17 residues. V lost 1 base and J lost 2, with 15 bases in between. As DNA, the CDR3 is TGTGCCAGCAGCTTGAGTTGGGGGGCTCGAAACACCGGGGAGCTGTTTTTT. It translates to CASSLSWGARNTGELFF.

The table lists this clonotype with a few counts. The chain employs TRBV5-1 and TRBJ2-7; D remains unclear. CDR1 is SGHRS, CDR2 YFSETQ, per germline. This CDR3 comprises 16 residues. The V end lost 2 bases, the J end lost 2 bases, and 17 bases lay between the germline ends. The CDR3 loop is CASSFPTNPNPYEQYF. CDR3 sequence (DNA): TGCGCCAGCAGCTTTCCCACGAACCCGAATCCCTACGAGCAGTACTTC.

The chain has TRBV14 and TRBJ2-7, with D uncertain. The CDR3 covers 16 residues. Germline CDR1 reads SGHDN; CDR2 reads FVKESK. V was pared by 0 bases and J by 3 bases, with 15 bases between. The CDR3 loop reads CASSQDPWPGGYEQYF. The CDR3 region has the DNA TGTGCCAGCAGCCAAGATCCTTGGCCAGGTGGCTACGAGCAGTACTTC.

This chain links TRBV9 with TRBJ2-3, with unresolved D. V was pared by 8 bases and J by 5 bases, with 15 bases between. The CDR3 has 13 amino acids. Germline V gene data show CDR1 as SGDLS and CDR2 as YYNGEE. The CDR3 DNA sequence: TGTGCCAGTGCCCGGGCGGAGAGAGATACGCAGTATTTT. This translates into CASARAERDTQYF.

This clonotype occurred a few times. The J gene is TRBJ2-5, the V gene TRBV5-6, with D possibly called TRBD1 or TRBD2 (5 bases each). This CDR3 spans 16 amino acids. V was shortened by 2 bases and J by 7 bases, with 21 bases between the two germline ends. Germline CDR1 and CDR2: SGHDT and YYEEEE. The chain's CDR3 is CASSFGVGPTAGTQYF. The CDR3 DNA sequence: TGTGCCAGCAGCTTCGGGGTGGGACCTACCGCAGGGACCCAGTACTTC.

The chain employs TRBV7-3 and TRBJ1-2; tentatively, D is TRBD1 (6 bases). CDR3 length equals 15 residues. Looked up from germline, CDR1 is SGHTA and CDR2 is FQGTGA. Trimming removed 2 bases at V and 4 bases at J, with 14 bases between. The CDR3 region has the DNA TGTGCCAGCAGCTTATATCCAGGGGTCAGCTATGGCTACACCTTC. As protein: CASSLYPGVSYGYTF. The full variable domain, with the rest looked up from reference TRBV7-3 and TRBJ1-2, is GAGVSQTPSNKVTEKGKYVELRCDPISGHTALYWYRQSLGQGPEFLIYFQGTGAADDSGLPNDRFFAVRPEGSVSTLKIQRTERGDSAVYLCASSLYPGVSYGYTFGSGTRLTVV.

V is TRBV29-1 and J is TRBJ1-1; tentative D call: TRBD1 (5 bases). This CDR3 spans 13 amino acids. Germline V gene data show CDR1 as SQVTM and CDR2 as ANQGSEA. V shed 4 bases and J shed 3 bases, with 12 bases lying between them. The CDR3 protein is CSVGEGQDTEAFF. CDR3 in DNA: TGCAGCGTTGGAGAGGGGCAGGACACTGAAGCTTTCTTT.